This paragraph reports one T cell receptor beta chain. Antigen unknown. These data come from a study of OX40 agonist ivuxolimab in advanced cancers. This table comes from immunoSEQ multiplex PCR, and its TCRdb copy is limited to in-frame clones, with some not included. The table shows about 40,000 clones, with more than 75% occurring only once. Whole-study results and caveats: More expanded clones were found, on average, in CD8+ than in CD4+ T cells. Doses of 0.1 to 3.0 mg/kg were accompanied by clonal expansion of CD4+ and CD8+ blood T cells by week 6.

The germline V gene encodes CDR1 GTSNPN and CDR2 SVGIG (reference sequence). V lost 4 bases and J lost 6; bases outside the gene matches: 19. CDR3 length equals 19 residues. The sample in question was CD4+ or CD8+ T cells sorted from blood, obtained in a trial of the OX40 agonist ivuxolimab. V and J are TRBV30 and TRBJ2-2, with 11 bases matching TRBD2. The receptor was isolated from an adult with an advanced solid tumor such as melanoma, head and neck, liver or kidney cancer. The CDR3 here is CAWNILGLAGGLGAGELFF. The DNA of the CDR3 is TGTGCCTGGAATATTTTGGGGCTAGCGGGAGGTCTAGGGGCCGGGGAGCTGTTTTTT.